Shown below are 7 T cell receptor beta chains from a single sample sequenced in a study of T cell changes during pregnancy in multiple sclerosis. The assay was immunoSEQ multiplex PCR, and TCRdb's table has in-frame clones only and misses some. The sample holds under 40,000 clones; roughly 92% are singletons and the top ten take more than 0.4%. Sequences were derived from CD4+ T cells from peripheral blood mononuclear cells, sampled in the third trimester of pregnancy. The receptor set was obtained from a female donor in good health, enrolled as a control in a pregnancy study.

The genes are TRBV7-2 and TRBJ2-7, with TRBD2 identical over 8 bases. The germline gives CDR1 SGHTA, CDR2 FQGNSA. The CDR3 consists of 16 residues. With V trimmed by 4 bases and J by 6 bases, 14 bases remained unmatched. CDR3 sequence: CASSSPLGGGSGEQYF. In nucleotides, the CDR3 is TGTGCCAGCAGCTCCCCATTGGGCGGGGGGTCCGGCGAGCAGTACTTC.

The J gene is TRBJ1-6, the V gene TRBV7-9; no clear D gene. Germline V gene sequence: CDR1 SEHNR, CDR2 FQNEAQ (reference sequence). The V end lost 5 bases, the J end lost 0 bases, and 11 bases lay between the germline ends. The CDR3 runs 16 residues. The chain's CDR3 is CASSRKQSSYNSPLHF. DNA of the CDR3: TGTGCCAGCAGCCGAAAACAGAGCTCCTATAATTCACCCCTCCACTTT.

The chain combines TRBV18 with TRBJ2-2; unclear D gene. Trimming removed 6 bases from V and 7 bases from J, with 9 bases in between. Looked up from germline, CDR1 is KGHSH and CDR2 is LQKENI. The CDR3 loop spans 12 amino acids. The CDR3 here is CASSSGDGELFF. Written as DNA, the CDR3 is TGTGCCAGCTCGTCGGGTGACGGGGAGCTGTTTTTT.

This rearrangement joins TRBV30 to TRBJ1-4, with a possible D match to TRBD1 (6 bases). Per the germline V gene, CDR1 is GTSNPN and CDR2 is SVGIG (reference sequence). V was pared by 3 bases and J by 2 bases, with 13 bases between. There are 15 residues in the CDR3. The CDR3 DNA follows: TGTGCCTGGAGCAGACAGGCCACGACTAATGAAAAACTGTTTTTT. Residues: CAWSRQATTNEKLFF. The whole variable domain, filled in from reference TRBV30 and TRBJ1-4, reads SQTIHQWPATLVQPVGSPLSLECTVEGTSNPNLYWYRQAAGRGLQLLFYSVGIGQISSEVPQNLSASRPQDRQFILSSKKLLLSDSGFYLCAWSRQATTNEKLFFGSGTQLSVL.

The genes are TRBV6-6 and TRBJ2-5; D ambiguous. Per germline, CDR1 MNHNY and CDR2 SVGAGI (reference sequence). V was cut by 6 bases and J by 1 base, with 9 bases left in between. CDR3 length equals 13 residues. The DNA for the CDR3 is TGTGCCAGCAGGCAACGGGTCCAAGAGACCCAGTACTTC. Its protein product is CASRQRVQETQYF.

This clone occurred once. V usage is TRBV7-6 and J usage is TRBJ2-7; a weak D match, TRBD2 (6 bases). The germline V gene encodes CDR1 SGHVS and CDR2 FNYEAQ. V lost 3 bases to trimming and J lost 7 bases, with 13 bases between them. This CDR3 has 13 amino acids. In DNA, the CDR3 is TGTGCCAGCAGCTTGAGACTAGTAGGGGAGCAGTACTTC. Its protein product is CASSLRLVGEQYF.

This chain connects TRBV4-2 to TRBJ2-2; TRBD2 agrees at 11 bases. Germline V gene lookup returns CDR1 LGHNA and CDR2 YNFKEQ. The CDR3 covers 18 residues. Trimming took 0 bases from V and 3 from J; bases not matched to a gene: 6. The CDR3 spells CASSQDLGLAVDTGELFF. The CDR3 DNA is TGTGCCAGCAGCCAAGATCTGGGACTAGCGGTCGACACCGGGGAGCTGTTTTTT.